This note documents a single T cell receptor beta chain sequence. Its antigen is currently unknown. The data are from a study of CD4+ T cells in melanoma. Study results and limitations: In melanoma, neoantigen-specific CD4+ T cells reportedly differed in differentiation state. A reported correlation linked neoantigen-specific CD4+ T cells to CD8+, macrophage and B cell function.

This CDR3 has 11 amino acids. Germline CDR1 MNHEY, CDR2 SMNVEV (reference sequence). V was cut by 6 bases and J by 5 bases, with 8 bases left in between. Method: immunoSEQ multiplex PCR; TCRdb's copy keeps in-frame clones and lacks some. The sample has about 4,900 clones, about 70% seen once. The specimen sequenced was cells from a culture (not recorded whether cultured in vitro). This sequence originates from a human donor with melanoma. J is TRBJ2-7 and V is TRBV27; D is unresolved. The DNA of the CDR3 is TGTGCCAGCAGAGACGTTCACGAGCAGTACTTC. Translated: CASRDVHEQYF.